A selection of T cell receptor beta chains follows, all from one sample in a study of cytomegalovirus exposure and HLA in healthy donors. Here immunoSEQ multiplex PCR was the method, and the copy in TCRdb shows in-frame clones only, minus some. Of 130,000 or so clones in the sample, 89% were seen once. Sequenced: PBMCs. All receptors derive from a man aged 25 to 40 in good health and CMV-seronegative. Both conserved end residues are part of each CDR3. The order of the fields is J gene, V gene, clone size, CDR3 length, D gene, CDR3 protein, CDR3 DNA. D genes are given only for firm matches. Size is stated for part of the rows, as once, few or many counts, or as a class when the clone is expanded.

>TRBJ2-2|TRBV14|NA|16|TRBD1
CASSPSLDRGAGELFF
TGTGCCAGCAGCCCCTCCCTGGACAGGGGGGCCGGGGAGCTGTTTTTT
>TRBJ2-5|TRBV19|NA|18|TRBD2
CASSIGGTSGGLQETQYF
TGTGCCAGTAGTATAGGGGGGACTAGCGGGGGCCTCCAAGAGACCCAGTACTTC
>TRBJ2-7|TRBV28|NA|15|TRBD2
CASSPRPGLAYEQYF
TGTGCCAGCAGTCCCCGTCCGGGACTAGCCTACGAGCAGTACTTC
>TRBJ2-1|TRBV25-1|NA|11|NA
CASRAGHEQFF
TGTGCCAGCAGGGCAGGGCATGAGCAGTTCTTC
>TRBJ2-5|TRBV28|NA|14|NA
CASSFSGGLETQYF
TGTGCCAGCAGTTTTTCGGGGGGCTTAGAGACCCAGTACTTC
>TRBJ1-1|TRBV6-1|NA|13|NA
CASRGGLFTEAFF
TGTGCCAGCAGGGGGGGGCTCTTCACTGAAGCTTTCTTT
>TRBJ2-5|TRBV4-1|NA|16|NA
CASSQVRKQGGETQYF
TGCGCCAGCAGCCAAGTTCGAAAACAGGGTGGAGAGACCCAGTACTTC
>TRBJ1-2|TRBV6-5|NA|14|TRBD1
CASTGDRVSYGYTF
TGTGCCAGCACCGGAGACAGGGTCAGCTATGGCTACACCTTC
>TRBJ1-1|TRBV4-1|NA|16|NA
CASSQDPLGRGTEAFF
TGCGCCAGCAGCCAAGATCCCCTTGGCCGGGGCACTGAAGCTTTCTTT
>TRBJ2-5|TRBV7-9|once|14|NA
CASSGRDFQETQYF
TGTGCCAGCAGCGGCCGGGACTTCCAAGAGACCCAGTACTTC
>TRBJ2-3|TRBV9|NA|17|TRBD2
CASSLSFSGSPTDTQYF
TGTGCCAGCAGCCTAAGTTTTAGCGGGAGCCCCACAGATACGCAGTATTTT
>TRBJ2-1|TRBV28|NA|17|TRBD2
CASSPRGGESSYNEQFF
TGTGCCAGCAGTCCCCGGGGGGGGGAGAGCTCCTACAATGAGCAGTTCTTC
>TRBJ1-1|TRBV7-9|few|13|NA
CASGGGEGTEAFF
TGTGCCAGCGGGGGAGGCGAAGGCACTGAAGCTTTCTTT
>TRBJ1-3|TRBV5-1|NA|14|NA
CASSRPGPGDTIYF
TGCGCCAGCAGCAGACCGGGGCCGGGGGACACCATATATTTT
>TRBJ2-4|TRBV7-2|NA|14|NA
CASSRHGGEYIQYF
TGTGCCAGCAGCCGACACGGGGGTGAATACATTCAGTACTTC
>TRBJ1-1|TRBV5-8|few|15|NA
CASSLGQLAGSRAFF
TGTGCCAGCAGCTTGGGGCAACTGGCAGGGTCGCGAGCTTTCTTT
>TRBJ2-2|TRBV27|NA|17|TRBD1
CASSLRVGTGGTGELFF
TGTGCCAGCAGTTTAAGGGTCGGGACAGGGGGCACCGGGGAGCTGTTTTTT
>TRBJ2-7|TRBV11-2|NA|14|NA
CASSLDRGSYEQYF
TGTGCCAGCAGCTTAGATAGGGGGTCCTACGAGCAGTACTTC
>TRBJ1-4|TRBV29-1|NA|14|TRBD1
CSATGGGGNEKLFF
TGCAGCGCCACAGGGGGCGGGGGTAATGAAAAACTGTTTTTT
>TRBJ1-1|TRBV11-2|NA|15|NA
CASRPVRKQVTEAFF
TGTGCCAGCAGGCCCGTCCGAAAACAAGTCACTGAAGCTTTCTTT
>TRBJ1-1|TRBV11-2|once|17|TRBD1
CASSPRGTGGWDTEAFF
TGTGCCAGCAGCCCCCGCGGGACAGGGGGCTGGGACACTGAAGCTTTCTTT
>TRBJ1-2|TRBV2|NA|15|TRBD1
CASSAERGRWSGYTF
TGTGCCAGCAGTGCTGAGAGGGGGCGGTGGAGTGGCTACACCTTC
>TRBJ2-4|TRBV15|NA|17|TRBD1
CATSRDQGARTKNIQYF
TGTGCCACCAGCAGAGATCAGGGGGCGCGGACCAAAAACATTCAGTACTTC
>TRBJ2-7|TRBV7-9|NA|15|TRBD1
CASSPRTGDAYEQYF
TGTGCCAGCAGCCCGAGGACAGGGGATGCCTACGAGCAGTACTTC
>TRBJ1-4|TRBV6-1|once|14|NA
CASTRSGPLGGLFF
TGTGCCAGCACCCGAAGCGGGCCGCTTGGGGGACTGTTTTTT
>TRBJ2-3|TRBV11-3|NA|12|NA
CASSGSGDTQYF
TGTGCCAGCAGCGGGAGTGGAGATACGCAGTATTTT
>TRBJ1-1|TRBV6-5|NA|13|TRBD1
CASIDRVGTEAFF
TGTGCCAGCATTGACAGGGTAGGCACTGAAGCTTTCTTT
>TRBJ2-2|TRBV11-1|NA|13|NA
CASGGQNTGELFF
TGTGCCAGCGGTGGGCAGAACACCGGGGAGCTGTTTTTT
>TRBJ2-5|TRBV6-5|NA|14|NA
CASTGRRGRETQYF
TGTGCCAGCACTGGACGGAGGGGTCGAGAGACCCAGTACTTC
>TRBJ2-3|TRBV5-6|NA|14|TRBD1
CASRRTGSTDTQYF
TGTGCCAGCAGAAGGACAGGGAGCACAGATACGCAGTATTTT
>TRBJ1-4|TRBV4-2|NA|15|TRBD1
CASSQTGTGDEKLFF
TGTGCCAGCAGCCAAACCGGGACAGGGGACGAAAAACTGTTTTTT
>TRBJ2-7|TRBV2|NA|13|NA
CATIQPGTYEQYF
TGTGCCACCATTCAGCCAGGGACCTACGAGCAGTACTTC
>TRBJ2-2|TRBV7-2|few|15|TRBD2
CASSRDSGAPGELFF
TGTGCCAGCAGCCGCGATAGCGGGGCCCCCGGGGAGCTGTTTTTT